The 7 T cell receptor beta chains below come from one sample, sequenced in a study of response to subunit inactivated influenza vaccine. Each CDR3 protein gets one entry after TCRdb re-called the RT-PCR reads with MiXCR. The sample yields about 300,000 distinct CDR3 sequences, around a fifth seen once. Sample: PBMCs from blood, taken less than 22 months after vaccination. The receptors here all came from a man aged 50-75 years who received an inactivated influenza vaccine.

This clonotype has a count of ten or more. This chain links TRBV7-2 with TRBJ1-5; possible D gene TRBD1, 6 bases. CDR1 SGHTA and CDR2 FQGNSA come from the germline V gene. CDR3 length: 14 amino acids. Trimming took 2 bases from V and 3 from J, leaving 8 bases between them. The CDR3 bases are TGTGCCAGCAGCTTATCAGGGGCCAATCAGCCCCAGCATTTT. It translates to CASSLSGANQPQHF.

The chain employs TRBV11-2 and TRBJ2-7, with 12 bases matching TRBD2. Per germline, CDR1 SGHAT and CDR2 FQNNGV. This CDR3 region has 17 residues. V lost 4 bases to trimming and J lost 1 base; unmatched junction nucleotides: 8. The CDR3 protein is CASSSYRLAGESYEQYF. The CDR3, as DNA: TGTGCCAGCAGCTCCTACAGACTAGCGGGAGAGTCCTACGAGCAGTACTTC.

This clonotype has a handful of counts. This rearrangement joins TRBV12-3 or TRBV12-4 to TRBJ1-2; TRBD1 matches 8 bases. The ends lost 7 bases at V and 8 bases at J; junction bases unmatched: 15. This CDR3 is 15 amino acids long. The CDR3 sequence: CASTHPIQGVKGYTF. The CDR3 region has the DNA TGTGCCAGCACCCATCCCATACAGGGGGTTAAGGGCTACACCTTC.

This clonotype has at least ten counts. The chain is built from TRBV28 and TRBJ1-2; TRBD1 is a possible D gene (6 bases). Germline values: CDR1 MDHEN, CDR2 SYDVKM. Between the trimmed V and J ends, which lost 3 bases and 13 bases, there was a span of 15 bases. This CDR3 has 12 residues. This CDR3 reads CASSFRGARSTF. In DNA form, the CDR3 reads TGTGCCAGCAGTTTTCGGGGGGCCCGATCCACCTTC.

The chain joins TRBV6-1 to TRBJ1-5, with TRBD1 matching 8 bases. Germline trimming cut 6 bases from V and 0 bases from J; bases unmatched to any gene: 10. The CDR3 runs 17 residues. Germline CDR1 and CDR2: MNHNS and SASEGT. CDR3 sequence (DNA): TGTGCCAGCAGGGCCTCAGGGGGCGTATATAGCAATCAGCCCCAGCATTTT. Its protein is CASRASGGVYSNQPQHF.

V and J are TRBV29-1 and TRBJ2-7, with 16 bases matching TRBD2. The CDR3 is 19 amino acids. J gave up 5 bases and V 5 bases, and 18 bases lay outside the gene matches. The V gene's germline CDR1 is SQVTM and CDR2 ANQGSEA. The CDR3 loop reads CSVRQGPPGLAGGNHEQYF. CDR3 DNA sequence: TGCAGCGTTCGACAGGGGCCTCCGGGACTAGCGGGGGGGAACCACGAGCAGTACTTC.

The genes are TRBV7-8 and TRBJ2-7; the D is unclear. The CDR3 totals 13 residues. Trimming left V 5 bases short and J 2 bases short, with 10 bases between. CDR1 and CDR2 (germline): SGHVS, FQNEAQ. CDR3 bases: TGTGCCAGCAGCACGGACGGAGCCTACGAGCAGTACTTC. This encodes CASSTDGAYEQYF.